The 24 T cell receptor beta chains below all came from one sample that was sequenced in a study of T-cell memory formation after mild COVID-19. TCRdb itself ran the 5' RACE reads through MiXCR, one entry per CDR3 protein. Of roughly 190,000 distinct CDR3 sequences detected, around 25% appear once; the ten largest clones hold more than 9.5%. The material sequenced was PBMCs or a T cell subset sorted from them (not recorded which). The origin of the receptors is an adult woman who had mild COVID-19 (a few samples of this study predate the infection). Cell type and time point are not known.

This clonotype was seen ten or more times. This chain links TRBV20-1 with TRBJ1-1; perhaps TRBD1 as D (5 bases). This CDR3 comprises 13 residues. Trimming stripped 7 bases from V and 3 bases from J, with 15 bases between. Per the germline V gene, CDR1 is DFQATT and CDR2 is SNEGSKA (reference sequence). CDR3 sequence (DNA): TGCAGTGTTAAAGGGACTGCCGACACTGAAGCTTTCTTT. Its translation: CSVKGTADTEAFF.

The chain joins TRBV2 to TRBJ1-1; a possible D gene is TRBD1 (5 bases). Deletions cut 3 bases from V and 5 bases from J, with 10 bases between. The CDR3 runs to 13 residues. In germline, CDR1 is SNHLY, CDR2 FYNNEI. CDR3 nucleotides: TGTGCCAGCAGTGAGGGGGGAGGGACTGAAGCTTTCTTT. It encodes CASSEGGGTEAFF.

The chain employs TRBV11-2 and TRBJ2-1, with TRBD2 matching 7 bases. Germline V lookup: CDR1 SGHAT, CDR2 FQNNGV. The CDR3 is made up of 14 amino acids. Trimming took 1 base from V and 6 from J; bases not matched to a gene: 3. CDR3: CASSLALAVNEQFF. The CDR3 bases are TGTGCCAGCAGCTTAGCCCTAGCGGTCAATGAGCAGTTCTTC.

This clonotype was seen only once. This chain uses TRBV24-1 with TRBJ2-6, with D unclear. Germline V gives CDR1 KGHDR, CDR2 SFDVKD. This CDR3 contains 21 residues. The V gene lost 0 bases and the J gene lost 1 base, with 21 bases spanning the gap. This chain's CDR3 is CATSDLGYGSSIRSGANVLTF. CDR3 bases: TGTGCCACCAGTGATTTGGGCTACGGTTCGAGTATTCGATCTGGGGCCAACGTCCTGACTTTC.

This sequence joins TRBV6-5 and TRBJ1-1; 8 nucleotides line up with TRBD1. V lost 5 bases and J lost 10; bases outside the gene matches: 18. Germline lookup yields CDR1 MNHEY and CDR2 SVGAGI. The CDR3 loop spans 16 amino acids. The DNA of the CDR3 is TGTGCCAGCAGTGACGGACAGGGTGTTTTTATAGGGCGAGCTTTCTTT. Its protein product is CASSDGQGVFIGRAFF.

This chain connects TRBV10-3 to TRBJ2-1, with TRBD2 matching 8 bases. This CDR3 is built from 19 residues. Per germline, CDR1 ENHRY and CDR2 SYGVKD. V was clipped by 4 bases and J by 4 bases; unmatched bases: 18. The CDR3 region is CAISAPGLDLTGEYNEQFF. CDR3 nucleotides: TGTGCCATCAGTGCACCGGGACTAGATTTAACTGGGGAATACAATGAGCAGTTCTTC.

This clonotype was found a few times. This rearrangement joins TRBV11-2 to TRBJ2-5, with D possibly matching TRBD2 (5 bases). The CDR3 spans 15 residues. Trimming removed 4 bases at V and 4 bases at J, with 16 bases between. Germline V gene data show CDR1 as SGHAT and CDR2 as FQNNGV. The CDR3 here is CASSSVAGWGETQYF. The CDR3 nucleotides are TGTGCCAGCAGCTCCGTCGCGGGCTGGGGAGAGACCCAGTACTTC. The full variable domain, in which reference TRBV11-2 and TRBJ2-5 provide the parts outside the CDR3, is EAGVAQSPRYKIIEKRQSVAFWCNPISGHATLYWYQQILGQGPKLLIQFQNNGVVDDSQLPKDRFSAERLKGVDSTLKIQPAKLEDSAVYLCASSSVAGWGETQYFGPGTRLLVL.

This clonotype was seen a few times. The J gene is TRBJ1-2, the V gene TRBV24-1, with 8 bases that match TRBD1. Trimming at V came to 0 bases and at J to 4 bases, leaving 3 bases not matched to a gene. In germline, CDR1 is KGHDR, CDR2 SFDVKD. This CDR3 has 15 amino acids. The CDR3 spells CATSDLRQGTYGYTF. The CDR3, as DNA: TGTGCCACCAGTGATTTGAGACAGGGGACCTATGGCTACACCTTC.

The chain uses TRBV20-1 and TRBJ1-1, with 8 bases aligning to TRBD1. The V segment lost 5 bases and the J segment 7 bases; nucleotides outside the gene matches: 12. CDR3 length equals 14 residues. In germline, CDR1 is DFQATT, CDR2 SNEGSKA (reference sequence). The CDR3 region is CSAPLDREGGEAFF. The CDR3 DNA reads TGCAGTGCTCCACTGGACAGGGAGGGAGGTGAAGCTTTCTTT.

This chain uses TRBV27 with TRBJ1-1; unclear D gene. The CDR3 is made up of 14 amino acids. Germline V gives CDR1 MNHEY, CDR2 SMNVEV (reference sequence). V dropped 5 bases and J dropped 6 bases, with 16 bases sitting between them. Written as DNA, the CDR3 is TGTGCCAGCAGTCACGGGGTTATGAAGCCTGAAGCTTTCTTT. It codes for CASSHGVMKPEAFF.

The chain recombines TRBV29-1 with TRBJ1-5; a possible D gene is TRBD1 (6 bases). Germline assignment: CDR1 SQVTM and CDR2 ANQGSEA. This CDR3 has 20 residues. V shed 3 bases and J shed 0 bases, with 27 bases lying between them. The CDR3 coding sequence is TGCAGCGTTGAGTGTTTCCCGCGGGACATGAGACCCAATAGCAATCAGCCCCAGCATTTT. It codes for CSVECFPRDMRPNSNQPQHF.

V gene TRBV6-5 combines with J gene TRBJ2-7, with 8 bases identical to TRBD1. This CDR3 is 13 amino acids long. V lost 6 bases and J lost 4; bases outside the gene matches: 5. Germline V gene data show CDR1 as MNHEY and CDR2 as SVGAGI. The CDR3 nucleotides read TGTGCCAGCAGAGGACAGGGCTCGTACGAGCAGTACTTC. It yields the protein CASRGQGSYEQYF.

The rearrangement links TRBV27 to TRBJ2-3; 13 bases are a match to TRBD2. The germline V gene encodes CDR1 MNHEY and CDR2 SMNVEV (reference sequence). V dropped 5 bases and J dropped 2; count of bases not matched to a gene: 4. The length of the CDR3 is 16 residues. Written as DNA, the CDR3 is TGTGCCAGCAGTACAGGACTAGCGGGGGCCACAGATACGCAGTATTTT. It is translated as CASSTGLAGATDTQYF.

CDR3 DNA sequence: TGTGCCAGCATCACGACCCGGGACAGGGGGCGTTACGAGCAGTACTTC. Translated: CASITTRDRGRYEQYF. This chain links TRBV6-2 or TRBV6-3 with TRBJ2-7, with 12 nucleotides matching TRBD1. Trimming removed 7 bases from V and 4 bases from J; junction bases left unmatched: 11. The CDR3 contains 16 residues. Germline CDR1 MNHEY, CDR2 SVGEGT.

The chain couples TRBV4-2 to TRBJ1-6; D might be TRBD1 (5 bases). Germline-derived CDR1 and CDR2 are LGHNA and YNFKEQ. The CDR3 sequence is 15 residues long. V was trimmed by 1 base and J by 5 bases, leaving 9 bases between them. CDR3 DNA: TGTGCCAGCAGCCAAGGGCAGGGCAATAATTCACCCCTCCACTTT. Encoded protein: CASSQGQGNNSPLHF.

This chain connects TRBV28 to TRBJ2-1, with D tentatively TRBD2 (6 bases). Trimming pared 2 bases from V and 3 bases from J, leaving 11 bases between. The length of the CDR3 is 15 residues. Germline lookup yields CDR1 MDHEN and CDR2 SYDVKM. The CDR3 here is CASSLGGRSYNEQFF. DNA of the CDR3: TGTGCCAGCAGTTTAGGGGGGAGGAGCTACAATGAGCAGTTCTTC.

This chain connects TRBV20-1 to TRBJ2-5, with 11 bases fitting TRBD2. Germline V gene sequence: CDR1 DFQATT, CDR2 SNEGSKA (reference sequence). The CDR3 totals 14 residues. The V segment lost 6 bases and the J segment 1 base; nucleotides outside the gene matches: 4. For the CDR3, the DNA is TGCAGTGCCAGTAGCGGGAGGGCCCAAGAGACCCAGTACTTC. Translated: CSASSGRAQETQYF.

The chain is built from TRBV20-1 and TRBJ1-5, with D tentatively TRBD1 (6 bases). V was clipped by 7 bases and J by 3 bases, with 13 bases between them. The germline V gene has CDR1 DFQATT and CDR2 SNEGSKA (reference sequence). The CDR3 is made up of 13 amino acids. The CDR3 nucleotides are TGCAGTGTTCCGGGACATTACAATCAGCCCCAGCATTTT. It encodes CSVPGHYNQPQHF.

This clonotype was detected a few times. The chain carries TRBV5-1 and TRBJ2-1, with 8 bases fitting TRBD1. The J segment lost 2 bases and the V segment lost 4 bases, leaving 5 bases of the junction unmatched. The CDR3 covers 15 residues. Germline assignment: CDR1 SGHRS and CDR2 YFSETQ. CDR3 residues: CASSRGQGPYNEQFF. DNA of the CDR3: TGCGCCAGCAGCCGAGGACAGGGACCCTACAATGAGCAGTTCTTC.

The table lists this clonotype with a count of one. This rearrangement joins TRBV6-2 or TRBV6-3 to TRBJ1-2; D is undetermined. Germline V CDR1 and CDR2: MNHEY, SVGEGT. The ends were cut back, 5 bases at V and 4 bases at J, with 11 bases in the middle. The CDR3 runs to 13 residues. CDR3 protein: CASSPTEFYGYTF. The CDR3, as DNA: TGTGCCAGCAGTCCAACAGAGTTCTATGGCTACACCTTC.

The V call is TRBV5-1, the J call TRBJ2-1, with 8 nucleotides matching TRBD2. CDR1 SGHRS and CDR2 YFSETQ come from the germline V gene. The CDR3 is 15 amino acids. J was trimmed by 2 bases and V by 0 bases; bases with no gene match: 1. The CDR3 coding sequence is TGCGCCAGCAGCTTGGCGGGACTAGCCTACAATGAGCAGTTCTTC. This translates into CASSLAGLAYNEQFF.

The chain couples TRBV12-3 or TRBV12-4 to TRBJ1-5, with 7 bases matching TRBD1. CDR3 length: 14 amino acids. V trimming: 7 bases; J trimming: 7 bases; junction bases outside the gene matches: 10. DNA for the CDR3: TGTGCCAGCACCGTGGGACAGCGAGACCAGCCCCAGCATTTT. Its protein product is CASTVGQRDQPQHF.

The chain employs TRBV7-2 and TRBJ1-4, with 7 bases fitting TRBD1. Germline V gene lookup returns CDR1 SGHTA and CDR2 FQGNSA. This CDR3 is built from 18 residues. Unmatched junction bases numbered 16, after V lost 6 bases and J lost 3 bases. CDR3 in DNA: TGTGCCAGCAGTCCCTTAGGGGACAGCCACAAGCCTAATGAAAAACTGTTTTTT. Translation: CASSPLGDSHKPNEKLFF.

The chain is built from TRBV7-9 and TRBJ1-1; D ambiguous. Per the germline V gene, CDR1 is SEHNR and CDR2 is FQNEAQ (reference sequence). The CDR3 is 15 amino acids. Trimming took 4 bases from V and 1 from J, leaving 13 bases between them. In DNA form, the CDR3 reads TGTGCCAGCAGCTCCCATCTCCCGCGGAACACTGAAGCTTTCTTT. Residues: CASSSHLPRNTEAFF.